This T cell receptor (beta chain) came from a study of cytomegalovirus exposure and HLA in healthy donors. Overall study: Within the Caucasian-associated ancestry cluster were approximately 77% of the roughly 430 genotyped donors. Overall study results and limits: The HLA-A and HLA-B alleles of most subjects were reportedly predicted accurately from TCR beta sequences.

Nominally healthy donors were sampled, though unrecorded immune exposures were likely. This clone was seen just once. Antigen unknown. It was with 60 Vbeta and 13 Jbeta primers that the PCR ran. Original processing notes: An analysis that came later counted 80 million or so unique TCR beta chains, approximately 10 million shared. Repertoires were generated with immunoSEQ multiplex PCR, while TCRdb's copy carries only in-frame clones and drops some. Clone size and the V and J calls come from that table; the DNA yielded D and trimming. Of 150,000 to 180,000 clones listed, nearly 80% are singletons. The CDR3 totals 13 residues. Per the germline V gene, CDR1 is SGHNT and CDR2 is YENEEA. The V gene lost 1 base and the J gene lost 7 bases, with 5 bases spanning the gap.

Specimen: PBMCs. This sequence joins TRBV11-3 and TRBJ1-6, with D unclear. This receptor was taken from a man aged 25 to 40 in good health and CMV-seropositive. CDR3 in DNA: TGTGCCAGCAGCTTAGGCAGAAATTCACCCCTCCACTTT. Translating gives CASSLGRNSPLHF.